The present entry profiles one T cell receptor beta chain with its context. As yet, its antigen is unknown. This CDR3 has 15 residues. Trimming cost V 5 bases and J 7 bases, with 15 bases left between them. Germline loops: CDR1 MNHEY, CDR2 SMNVEV (reference sequence). Assay: immunoSEQ multiplex PCR; the TCRdb copy retains only in-frame clones and omits some. The sample comprises roughly 60,000 clones, more than 80% of which are singletons, and under 13% rests with the top ten. As to time point: cycle 4 day 1 (C4D1), after less than 7 weeks of nivolumab. Relapse was seen in all patients after autologous stem cell transplantation, and brentuximab vedotin exposure was variable. The sample is drawn from a study of PD-1 blockade in classical Hodgkin lymphoma. Findings of the study overall: As was reported, newly diagnosed patients showed lower baseline TCR diversity than healthy donors did.

V usage is TRBV27 and J usage is TRBJ1-6; D not resolved. Sequenced material: peripheral blood mononuclear cells (PBMCs), taken before the fourth cycle of nivolumab. This clonotype originated in a human donor with classical Hodgkin lymphoma. DNA for the CDR3: TGTGCCAGCAGTCAGATCGTTTTTGGAAATTCACCCCTCCACTTT. It encodes CASSQIVFGNSPLHF.